The 6 T cell receptor beta chains below were found in one sample sequenced in a study of human CD8 memory T cell subsets. Preparation of the TCR beta libraries relied on UMI-labeled 5' RACE. TCRdb re-called the 5' RACE reads and shows each CDR3 protein once, DNA omitted. The sample totals around 10,000 distinct CDR3 sequences. TPEX cells, early memory CD8+ T cells with exhausted-like traits, were CCR7+ PD-1+ TIGIT+. Sequences were obtained from CD8+ T cells from PBMCs. The receptors were sampled from a human donor in good health.

This chain links TRBV29-1 with TRBJ1-2; absent DNA, TCRdb's TRBD1 call cannot be checked. CDR3 length: 11 amino acids. Looked up from germline, CDR1 is SQVTM and CDR2 is ANQGSEA. CDR3 sequence: CSATGTDGYTF.

This chain joins TRBV7-9 and TRBJ1-5. The V gene's germline CDR1 is SEHNR and CDR2 FQNEAQ (reference sequence). The CDR3 consists of 14 residues. The CDR3 reads CASSLGATNQPQHF.

The genes are TRBV30 and TRBJ1-1; TCRdb reports TRBD1, a call that lacks DNA to check it against. This CDR3 has 13 residues. Germline CDR1 and CDR2: GTSNPN and SVGIG (reference sequence). CDR3 protein: CAGKYREETEAFF.

V and J are TRBV7-9 and TRBJ2-7; TCRdb proposes TRBD2, but this gene call is untestable without DNA. The CDR3 is made up of 17 amino acids. Per the germline V gene, CDR1 is SEHNR and CDR2 is FQNEAQ (reference sequence). The chain's CDR3 is CASSMTTGAPRSLEQYF.

This clonotype shows up as medium-sized (0.01 to 0.1%) by frequency. This chain connects TRBV11-2 to TRBJ2-2; absent DNA, TCRdb's TRBD1 call cannot be checked. Germline-derived CDR1 and CDR2 are SGHAT and FQNNGV. The CDR3 runs to 18 residues. The CDR3 loop is CASSLVIGGSVNTGELFF.

The chain uses TRBV6-5 and TRBJ2-1; there is no DNA to check the TCRdb D call of TRBD2. The CDR3 has 15 amino acids. Looked up from germline, CDR1 is MNHEY and CDR2 is SVGAGI. The CDR3 here is CASSYYAGSHNEQFF.